This is a list of T cell receptor beta chains from one sample in a study of tumour-infiltrating T cells in Burkitt lymphoma. Assay used: immunoSEQ multiplex PCR; TCRdb lists only in-frame clones, some missing. The data hold under 5,500 clones, with roughly 80% observed a single time. The sample comprised tumor tissue. Receptors were obtained from a human donor with diffuse large B-cell lymphoma. Some clones in this sample may be carry-over from other donors' samples. Each CDR3 is given with its conserved first and last residue. A D gene is named only where the DNA matches it firmly. Part of the rows lack a size; the others show once, few, many or a class for expanded clones.

>TRBJ1-3|TRBV19|once|.
CASSKGITIYF
TGTGCCAGTAGTAAGGGGATCACCATATATTTT
>TRBJ1-2|TRBV9|.|TRBD1
CASSVVSYLPGQGEKMYGYTF
TGTGCCAGCAGCGTAGTAAGTTATCTTCCGGGACAGGGAGAAAAAATGTATGGCTACACCTTC
>TRBJ1-2|TRBV14|few|.
CASSPRGYYGYTF
TGTGCCAGCAGCCCGCGGGGATACTATGGCTACACCTTC
>TRBJ2-2|TRBV19|.|TRBD2
CASSPQAGGRHGELFF
TGTGCCAGTAGTCCCCAAGCGGGGGGCCGGCACGGGGAGCTGTTTTTT
>TRBJ1-2|TRBV28|.|.
CASRTHQGLLGGYTF
TGTGCCAGCAGAACACACCAGGGGTTGTTAGGTGGCTACACCTTC
>TRBJ1-3|TRBV11-2|.|.
CASSLSASGNTIYF
TGTGCCAGCAGCTTATCTGCTTCTGGAAACACCATATATTTT
>TRBJ1-4|TRBV18|once|TRBD1
CASSPPGQNEKLFF
TGTGCCAGCTCACCACCGGGACAGAATGAAAAACTGTTTTTT
>TRBJ1-3|TRBV29-1|.|.
CSVTIRVSGNTIYF
TGCAGCGTTACTATCAGGGTCTCTGGAAACACCATATATTTT
>TRBJ2-7|TRBV28|once|TRBD2
CASSLGGEKEQYF
TGTGCCAGCAGTTTAGGGGGGGAGAAAGAGCAGTACTTC
>TRBJ2-2|TRBV14|.|.
CASSRGVGGELFF
TGTGCCAGCAGCCGGGGGGTCGGCGGGGAGCTGTTTTTT
>TRBJ2-7|TRBV6-5|.|.
CASRGLQSYEQYF
TGTGCCAGCAGGGGTCTACAATCCTACGAGCAGTACTTC
>TRBJ2-1|TRBV10-2|.|.
CASSGGGNNEQFF
TGCGCCAGCAGCGGGGGTGGTAACAATGAGCAGTTCTTC
>TRBJ2-5|TRBV5-1|.|.
CASSLAPVTSLETQYF
TGCGCCAGCAGCTTGGCTCCTGTAACTAGTTTGGAGACCCAGTACTTC
>TRBJ1-2|TRBV2|.|TRBD1
CASSERAGGWSYGYTF
TGTGCCAGCAGTGAACGGGCAGGGGGCTGGAGCTATGGCTACACCTTC
>TRBJ2-5|TRBV7-9|.|TRBD2
CASSLSGGTETQYF
TGTGCCAGCAGCTTGTCGGGAGGGACCGAGACCCAGTACTTC
>TRBJ2-3|TRBV9|large|TRBD1
CASSATGSDTDTQYF
TGTGCCAGCAGCGCGACAGGGTCAGACACAGATACGCAGTATTTT
>TRBJ2-5|TRBV19|.|TRBD1
CASRTLTGDQETQYF
TGTGCCAGTAGGACCCTGACAGGGGACCAAGAGACCCAGTACTTC
>TRBJ2-3|TRBV28|.|.
CASSSRTPDTQYF
TGTGCCAGCAGTAGCCGGACCCCCGATACGCAGTATTTT
>TRBJ2-1|TRBV7-6|few|.
CASGISSYNEQFF
TGTGCCAGCGGAATAAGCTCCTACAATGAGCAGTTCTTC
>TRBJ1-1|TRBV18|.|.
CASSASMNTEAFF
TGTGCCAGCTCGGCCAGCATGAACACTGAAGCTTTCTTT
>TRBJ2-7|TRBV2|.|.
CASRPGTFPHEQYF
TGTGCCAGCAGACCTGGGACGTTTCCCCACGAGCAGTACTTC
>TRBJ1-2|TRBV19|.|.
CASTSSVYGYTF
TGTGCCAGTACCTCTTCGGTCTATGGCTACACCTTC
>TRBJ2-7|TRBV5-6|.|.
CASSPGHPYEQYF
TGTGCCAGCAGCCCTGGGCACCCCTACGAGCAGTACTTC
>TRBJ2-3|TRBV6-6|.|.
CASSPRGTSTDTQYF
TGTGCCAGCAGTCCGCGCGGGACTAGCACAGATACGCAGTATTTT
>TRBJ2-7|TRBV18|few|.
CASSPGGSEQYF
TGTGCCAGCTCCCCAGGGGGGTCTGAGCAGTACTTC
>TRBJ1-3|TRBV6-5|.|TRBD1
CASRTGLSGNTIYF
TGTGCCAGCAGGACAGGGCTCTCTGGAAACACCATATATTTT
>TRBJ1-5|TRBV27|.|.
CASSLRSASNQPQHF
TGTGCCAGCAGTTTAAGGTCGGCTTCTAATCAGCCCCAGCATTTT
>TRBJ2-2|TRBV19|.|.
CASSIADYRELFF
TGTGCCAGTAGTATCGCGGACTACCGGGAGCTGTTTTTT
>TRBJ2-7|TRBV30|.|TRBD2
CAWRLAGHEQYF
TGTGCCTGGAGACTAGCGGGACACGAGCAGTACTTC
>TRBJ2-2|TRBV5-1|.|.
CASSPGAGWTGELFF
TGCGCCAGCAGCCCAGGGGCAGGGTGGACCGGGGAGCTGTTTTTT
>TRBJ2-1|TRBV27|.|TRBD1
CASSIGQAGDEQFF
TGTGCCAGCAGCATAGGACAGGCTGGGGATGAGCAGTTCTTC
>TRBJ1-2|TRBV9|.|TRBD1
CASSLTGGDGYTF
TGTGCCAGCAGCCTCACAGGGGGCGATGGCTACACTTTC
>TRBJ2-7|TRBV30|few|.
CAWSGGSGYEQYF
TGTGCCTGGAGTGGGGGATCAGGGTACGAGCAGTACTTC
>TRBJ1-2|TRBV28|.|.
CASTGGGYYGYTF
TGTGCCAGCACCGGAGGGGGGTACTATGGCTACACCTTC
>TRBJ2-7|TRBV2|.|TRBD2
CASRDGLAEYYEQYF
TGTGCCAGCAGGGATGGACTAGCGGAATACTACGAGCAGTACTTC
>TRBJ1-4|TRBV28|.|TRBD1
CASTRGGAINEKLFF
TGTGCCAGCACCAGAGGGGGCGCGATTAATGAAAAACTGTTTTTT
>TRBJ1-2|TRBV6-4|.|TRBD1
CASSTDRGDYGYTF
TGTGCCAGCAGTACAGACAGGGGAGACTATGGCTACACCTTC
>TRBJ2-3|TRBV30|.|.
CAWSGLGPDTQYF
TGTGCCTGGAGCGGCCTGGGCCCAGATACGCAGTATTTT
>TRBJ2-5|TRBV28|.|.
CASSHGLQETQYF
TGTGCCAGCAGCCACGGGCTCCAAGAGACCCAGTACTTC
>TRBJ2-1|TRBV11-2|.|TRBD1
CASSFAPGQGLNEQFF
TGTGCCAGCAGCTTCGCGCCGGGACAGGGATTGAATGAGCAGTTCTTC
>TRBJ2-2|TRBV5-4|.|.
CASTLRGLSANTGELFF
TGTGCCAGCACCCTGAGGGGACTTTCGGCGAACACCGGGGAGCTGTTTTTT
>TRBJ2-5|TRBV5-1|.|.
CASSLGEETQYF
TGTGCCAGCAGCTTAGGGGAAGAGACCCAGTACTTC
>TRBJ2-1|TRBV30|.|.
CALKSGNWVNEQFF
TGTGCCTTAAAATCAGGGAATTGGGTCAATGAGCAGTTCTTC
>TRBJ2-1|TRBV5-1|.|TRBD2
CASSAAQGKAGEYYNEQFF
TGCGCCAGCAGCGCAGCCCAGGGGAAAGCGGGAGAATACTACAATGAGCAGTTCTTC
>TRBJ1-5|TRBV6-5|large|.
CASSYGQMNQPQHF
TGTGCCAGCAGTTACGGACAGATGAATCAGCCCCAGCATTTT